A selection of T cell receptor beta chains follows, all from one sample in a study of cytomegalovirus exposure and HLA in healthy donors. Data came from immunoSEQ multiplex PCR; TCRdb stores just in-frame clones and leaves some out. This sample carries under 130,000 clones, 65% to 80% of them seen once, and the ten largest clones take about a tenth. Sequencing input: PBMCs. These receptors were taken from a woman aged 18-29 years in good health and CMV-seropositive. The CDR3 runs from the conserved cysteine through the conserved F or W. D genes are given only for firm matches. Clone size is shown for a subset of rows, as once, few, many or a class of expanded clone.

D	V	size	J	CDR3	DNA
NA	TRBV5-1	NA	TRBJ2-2	CASKEPVGELFF	TGCGCCAGCAAGGAGCCGGTCGGGGAGCTGTTTTTT
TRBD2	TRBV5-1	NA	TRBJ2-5	CASSLGLAGIQETQYF	TGCGCCAGCAGCCTTGGACTAGCGGGAATCCAAGAGACCCAGTACTTC
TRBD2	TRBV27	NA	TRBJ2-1	CASNPLGLADNEQFF	TGTGCCAGCAATCCCTTGGGACTAGCGGACAATGAGCAGTTCTTC
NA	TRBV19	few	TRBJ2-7	CASTPGPATTYEQYF	TGTGCCAGTACCCCGGGTCCGGCCACAACATACGAGCAGTACTTC
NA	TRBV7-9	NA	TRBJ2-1	CASSPWGRNEQFF	TGTGCCAGCAGCCCTTGGGGGCGCAATGAGCAGTTCTTC
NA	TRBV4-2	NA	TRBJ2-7	CASSQEGGLMYEQYF	TGTGCCAGCAGCCAAGAGGGGGGGCTTATGTACGAGCAGTACTTC
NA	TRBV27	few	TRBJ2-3	CASSPTGGLSTDTQYF	TGTGCCAGCAGTCCCACAGGGGGACTATCCACAGATACGCAGTATTTT
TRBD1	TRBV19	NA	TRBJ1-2	CASSIGGRTGKAPYGYTF	TGTGCCAGTAGTATAGGAGGTCGGACAGGGAAGGCCCCCTATGGCTACACCTTC
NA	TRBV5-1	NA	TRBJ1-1	CASSQGTSNTEAFF	TGCGCCAGCAGCCAGGGGACGTCGAACACTGAAGCTTTCTTT
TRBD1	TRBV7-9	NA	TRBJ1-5	CASSGDRGPNQPQHF	TGTGCCAGCAGCGGGGACAGGGGGCCAAATCAGCCCCAGCATTTT
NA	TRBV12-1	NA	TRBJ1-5	CASSFCASIHQPQHF	TGTGCCAGCAGCTTTTGCGCATCCATCCATCAGCCCCAGCATTTT
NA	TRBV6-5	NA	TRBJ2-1	CASSSEFYNEQFF	TGTGCCAGCAGTTCCGAGTTCTACAATGAGCAGTTCTTC
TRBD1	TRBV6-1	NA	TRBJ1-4	CASSEAQGVGNEKLFF	TGTGCCAGCAGTGAAGCGCAGGGGGTTGGTAATGAAAAACTGTTTTTT